This TCR beta chain was captured by sequencing in a study of blood T cell repertoires in COVID-19. Study summary: In each case, the material was cDNA or gDNA derived from T cells, B-cell-depleted T cells, or PBMCs.

TCRdb's table, derived via immunoSEQ multiplex PCR, lists solely in-frame clones and lacks some. Found here are about 220,000 clones, 70% to 85% of them singletons; the top ten hold approximately 1.4%. CDR1 and CDR2 from the germline V gene are GTSNPN and SVGIG (reference sequence). V was clipped by 2 bases and J by 7 bases, with 12 bases between them. The CDR3 extends over 13 amino acids. Which cohort a participant joined came from the clinical history participants gave. Sequencing was performed on PBMCs or T cells enriched from blood (not recorded which). The sequence was obtained from a woman in her thirties or forties with acute COVID-19. The J gene is TRBJ2-1, the V gene TRBV30; tentatively, D is TRBD1 (5 bases). For the CDR3, the DNA is TGTGCCTGGAGTCGTCAGGGTGGGAATGAGCAGTTCTTC. Its translation: CAWSRQGGNEQFF.